This TCR beta chain was sequenced in a study of blood T cell repertoires in COVID-19. Two negative PCRs, clearance, or symptom resolution had been documented for recovered Cohort 3 donors. Clones were read by immunoSEQ multiplex PCR, and TCRdb kept only the in-frame ones, dropping some. The repertoire consists of 300,000 or so clones, with roughly nine tenths occurring once and the leading ten covering 2% to 3%. This clone was seen only once. Sequenced input: PBMCs or T cells enriched from blood (not recorded which). The sequence was obtained from a man in his sixties who had recovered from COVID-19.

The chain's CDR3 is CASSVDRGPQETQYF. The CDR3 DNA is TGTGCCAGCAGCGTAGACAGGGGGCCCCAAGAGACCCAGTACTTC. The J gene is TRBJ2-5, the V gene TRBV9, with 9 bases aligning to TRBD1. The germline gives CDR1 SGDLS, CDR2 YYNGEE. V shed 0 bases, J shed 1 base, and the junction held 1 base outside the gene matches. The CDR3 has 15 amino acids.